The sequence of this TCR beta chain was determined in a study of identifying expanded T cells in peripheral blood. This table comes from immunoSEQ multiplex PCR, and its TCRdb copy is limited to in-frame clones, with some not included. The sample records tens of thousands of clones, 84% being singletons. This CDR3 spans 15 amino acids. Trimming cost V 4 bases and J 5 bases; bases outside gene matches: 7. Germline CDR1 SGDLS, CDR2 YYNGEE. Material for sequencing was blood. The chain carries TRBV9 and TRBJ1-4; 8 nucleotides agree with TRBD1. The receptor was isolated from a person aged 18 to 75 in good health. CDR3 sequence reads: CASSTWDRNNEKLFF. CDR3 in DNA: TGTGCCAGCAGCACTTGGGACAGGAACAATGAAAAACTGTTTTTT.